This T cell receptor (beta chain) emerged from a study of blood T cell repertoires in COVID-19. Study information: Sites across the United States, Italy and Spain contributed samples from acute and convalescent COVID-19.

Germline values: CDR1 SGHDT, CDR2 YYEEEE. The CDR3 is 15 residues long. The germline V and J ends were trimmed by 2 bases and 0 bases, with 11 bases remaining between them. In the authors' workflow: Nucleated cell number was recorded as an estimate derived from reference gene primer amplification. TCRdb's table, derived via immunoSEQ multiplex PCR, lists solely in-frame clones and lacks some. V, J and clone size are taken as reported in that table, and D and trimming were inferred from the DNA itself. This sample has a few hundred thousand clones, with more than 85% found just once. Participants came from about two dozen US areas, aged roughly 18 to 95 years.

The V and J genes are TRBV5-6 and TRBJ1-2; D uncertain. The source material was PBMCs or T cells enriched from blood (not recorded which). This TCR came from a woman between 25 and 40 years old who had recovered from COVID-19. CDR3 protein: CASSFRRTANYGYTF. The CDR3 nucleotides are TGTGCCAGCAGCTTTCGGCGCACAGCTAACTATGGCTACACCTTC.